Below are 15 T cell receptor beta chains sequenced from a single sample in a study of cytotoxic CD8 clonotypes in ibrutinib-treated CLL. Sequencing used immunoSEQ multiplex PCR; TCRdb keeps in-frame clones, though not all of them. This table has roughly 52,000 clones, roughly 50% appearing once. Sequenced here: PBMCs, sampled after 12 months of ibrutinib treatment. Receptors originate from a human donor with chronic lymphocytic leukemia.

The rearrangement uses TRBV11-2 and TRBJ2-5; possibly TRBD1 for D (5 bases). This CDR3 is built from 14 residues. Germline-derived CDR1 and CDR2 are SGHAT and FQNNGV. Trimming removed 2 bases at V and 1 base at J, with 8 bases between. This CDR3 is CASSLSTVQETQYF. The CDR3, as DNA: TGTGCCAGCAGCTTATCGACAGTCCAAGAGACCCAGTACTTC.

This rearrangement joins TRBV11-2 to TRBJ2-2; D possibly corresponds to TRBD2 (5 bases). With 4 bases removed from V and 3 bases from J, the gap between germline ends came to 9 bases. The CDR3 length is 14 residues. CDR1 is SGHAT, CDR2 FQNNGV, per germline. Here the CDR3 reads CASSSQRDTGELFF. In DNA, the CDR3 is TGTGCCAGCAGCTCTCAGAGGGACACCGGGGAGCTGTTTTTT. Using reference TRBV11-2 and TRBJ2-2 for the parts outside the CDR3, the full variable domain is EAGVAQSPRYKIIEKRQSVAFWCNPISGHATLYWYQQILGQGPKLLIQFQNNGVVDDSQLPKDRFSAERLKGVDSTLKIQPAKLEDSAVYLCASSSQRDTGELFFGEGSRLTVL.

The chain carries TRBV5-1 and TRBJ2-1, with 9 positions matching TRBD1. Germline V gene data show CDR1 as SGHRS and CDR2 as YFSETQ. The CDR3 loop spans 16 amino acids. Trimming cost V 0 bases and J 4 bases; bases outside gene matches: 5. DNA of the CDR3: TGCGCCAGCAGCTTGGTTGCGGGACAGGGATACAATGAGCAGTTCTTC. This codes for CASSLVAGQGYNEQFF.

By frequency in the sample, this clone is medium-sized. Other DNA sequences in the sample encode the same CDR3. This chain uses TRBV7-9 with TRBJ1-5; D uncertain. Trimming took 6 bases from V and 4 from J, leaving 10 bases between them. The CDR3 covers 13 residues. The germline V gene has CDR1 SEHNR and CDR2 FQNEAQ (reference sequence). The CDR3 coding sequence is TGTGCCAGCAGTCTGGACTCTAATCAGCCCCAGCATTTT. Residues: CASSLDSNQPQHF.

The sample holds many counts of this clone. The chain joins TRBV19 to TRBJ2-7, with a tentative D call TRBD1 (5 bases). Germline loops: CDR1 LNHDA, CDR2 SQIVND (reference sequence). The CDR3 extends over 14 amino acids. V lost 9 bases to trimming and J lost 1 base, with 16 bases between them. The CDR3 is CASQNPQVSYEQYF. DNA for the CDR3: TGTGCCAGCCAGAACCCACAGGTTTCCTACGAGCAGTACTTC.

The chain has TRBV5-1 and TRBJ1-6; D is unclear. This CDR3 has 14 residues. CDR1 is SGHRS and CDR2 is YFSETQ in the germline V gene. Trimming took off 2 bases at V and 8 bases at J, with 11 bases between the two ends. The DNA for the CDR3 is TGCGCCAGCAGCTTCGGCAGGAGAGATTCACCCCTCCACTTT. Protein sequence: CASSFGRRDSPLHF.

This chain joins TRBV27 and TRBJ2-5; the D gene is possibly TRBD1 (6 bases). Trimming cost V 2 bases and J 2 bases, with 12 bases left between them. The CDR3 loop spans 15 amino acids. Germline V lookup: CDR1 MNHEY, CDR2 SMNVEV (reference sequence). CDR3 DNA: TGTGCCAGCAGTTTACGCAGGGGAGAACAAGAGACCCAGTACTTC. Protein product: CASSLRRGEQETQYF.

This chain links TRBV29-1 with TRBJ1-4; D possibly corresponds to TRBD1 (5 bases). The CDR3 covers 16 residues. Germline CDR1 SQVTM, CDR2 ANQGSEA. The ends were cut back, 4 bases at V and 0 bases at J, with 15 bases in the middle. For the CDR3, the DNA is TGCAGCGTTGGATCAGGGACGGCTACAACTAATGAAAAACTGTTTTTT. As protein: CSVGSGTATTNEKLFF.

The chain couples TRBV6-1 to TRBJ1-5; 10 bases align to TRBD1. Germline values: CDR1 MNHNS, CDR2 SASEGT. The CDR3 covers 15 residues. V trimming: 2 bases; J trimming: 4 bases; junction bases outside the gene matches: 2. The CDR3 reads CASSEWGQGNQPQHF. The CDR3, as DNA: TGTGCCAGCAGTGAATGGGGACAGGGGAATCAGCCCCAGCATTTT.

The chain recombines TRBV21-1 with TRBJ1-1. TRBV21-1 is reported as a pseudogene. The CDR3 consists of 15 residues. The CDR3, as DNA: TGTGCCAGCAGCGCGACTGGGGAAGTGAACACTGAAGCTTTCTTT. Its translation: CASSATGEVNTEAFF.

This rearrangement joins TRBV11-2 to TRBJ2-3; no clear D. V lost 1 base to trimming and J lost 2 bases, with 4 bases between them. Germline V gene lookup returns CDR1 SGHAT and CDR2 FQNNGV. CDR3 size: 13 residues. CDR3 in amino acids: CASSLGLTDTQYF. Written as DNA, the CDR3 is TGTGCCAGCAGCTTAGGGCTCACAGATACGCAGTATTTT.

The CDR3 nucleotides read TGTGCCAGCAGCGTAGTTGTTCAACAGGGAGGTAACTATGGCTACACCTTC. The encoded protein is CASSVVVQQGGNYGYTF. The chain couples TRBV9 to TRBJ1-2; TRBD1 is a possible D gene (6 bases). The V and J ends lost 0 bases and 1 base respectively, with 16 bases between them. CDR1 and CDR2 from the germline V gene are SGDLS and YYNGEE. CDR3 size: 17 residues.

This chain links TRBV9 with TRBJ2-7; D unresolved. Germline V CDR1 and CDR2: SGDLS, YYNGEE. The V and J ends lost 0 bases and 5 bases respectively, with 12 bases between them. The CDR3 loop spans 14 amino acids. The chain's CDR3 is CASSVGHYIDEQYF. The CDR3 DNA reads TGTGCCAGCAGCGTAGGTCACTATATTGACGAGCAGTACTTC.

V is TRBV5-6 and J is TRBJ2-1; D unresolved. Germline V CDR1 and CDR2: SGHDT, YYEEEE. There are 15 residues in the CDR3. V gave up 1 base and J gave up 0 bases, with 8 bases separating them. CDR3 nucleotides: TGTGCCAGCAGCTTGTGGGCCAGCTCCTACAATGAGCAGTTCTTC. This gives the protein CASSLWASSYNEQFF.

This chain links TRBV28 with TRBJ1-1; D may be TRBD1 (6 bases). Germline V gene sequence: CDR1 MDHEN, CDR2 SYDVKM. Trimming took off 7 bases at V and 3 bases at J, with 30 bases between the two ends. CDR3 length: 19 amino acids. The CDR3 is CASKGGGSTYRVFDTEAFF. As DNA, the CDR3 is TGTGCCAGCAAGGGGGGCGGGTCGACCTACAGGGTCTTTGACACTGAAGCTTTCTTT.